This T cell receptor beta chain appears in the sequencing data of a study of blood T cell repertoires in COVID-19 (dated by TCRdb to about 2020). Notes on the research overall: The collaborator samples originated in the United States, Italy and Spain and spanned the acute and convalescent phases of COVID-19. The prospective study material was composed of cDNA or gDNA derived from T cells, B-cell-depleted T cells, or PBMCs. The dataset comprised deeply sampled blood TCRbeta repertoires from subjects exposed to, actively infected with, or recovered from COVID-19. A freely available public database, intended as a resource for researchers studying the immune response to SARS-CoV-2, is where the repertoires were released. The samples were drawn from the first 160 participants of the ongoing ImmuneRACE study and from over 950 subjects provided by 6 global collaborators. The sample metadata nearly always contained a de-identified subject ID, COVID-19 status, age in years and sex. HLA class I and class II types, where available, came from metadata supplied by the sample provider rather than from assay-based typing. Here is what the overall study found, with its caveats: The amount of clinical and demographic metadata varied by source and participant and was provided uncurated.

TCRbeta CDR3 regions were amplified from genomic DNA by means of the immunoSEQ Assay, a bias-controlled multiplex PCR. As for the authors' bioinformatics: The number of nucleated cells in each sample was estimated by amplification of reference gene primers within the assay. To quantify the absolute abundance of each unique TCRbeta CDR3 rearrangement, sequence reads were collapsed and filtered. Productive Simpson clonality was computed per sample as the square root of Simpson's diversity index over productive rearrangements. This immuneACCESS table, as held by TCRdb, lists in-frame sequences with V and J called but not all clones. Of the missing ones, under half trace to an unresolved V gene in checked studies; the others have no known cause. That table supplies the V and J calls and clone size; D and trimming were determined from the DNA. The sample yields around 140,000 clones; about 89% were counted once. Of the sample, about an eighth falls within the top ten clones.

One collaborating source in Seattle enrolled patients while the patients were actively infected and followed the patients over time throughout the course of disease. Collaborating institutions collected whole blood in K2EDTA tubes following their own protocols. For TCRbeta analysis, collaborators shipped samples in one of three forms: frozen whole blood, isolated PBMCs, or DNA extracted from either of those sample types. A word on this clone: Its cognate antigen has yet to be identified. Base qualities are not at hand, and no much larger clone is one base apart.

Measured from the cysteine to the phenylalanine, the CDR3 is 14 residues long. The sequence is cut down to CDR3 DNA, 42 bases in frame from base 1. After removal of 4 bases from V and 0 bases from J, the junction retains 1 base not matched to a gene. Based on the germline V gene, the CDR1 and CDR2 sequences are SGDLS and YYNGEE. The sample consisted of peripheral blood. This sequence originates from a woman aged 65 to 85 with COVID-19, enrolled during active disease. The chain joins TRBV9 to TRBJ1-3; the central 7 bases match TRBD1. The encoded CDR3 is CASSRQGSGNTIYF. In nucleotide form, the sequence is TGTGCCAGCAGCAGACAGGGCTCTGGAAACACCATATATTTT.